A single sample gave rise to the 12 T cell receptor beta chains below, sequenced in a study of regulatory T cells in long-lasting Graves disease (dated by TCRdb to the early 2020s). The time point label here, explained by the study, means: persistent/refractory GD, antithyroid drugs over 5 years with positive TRAb. RNA was extracted from PBMCs in TRIzol for both TCR sequencing and RNA sequencing. The library relied on multiplex PCR. Sequenced on an Illumina HiSeq 4000. To build TCR beta libraries, CDR3 regions were amplified by Arm-PCR using iRepertoire HTBI primers. Through fastp at Q25 and MiXCR, TCRdb rebuilt clones from the public reads, retaining in-frame beta chains. Entries that share a CDR3 protein sequence are merged under the most common genes and DNA. The sample table contains about 660,000 distinct CDR3 sequences; only one count was recorded for around 30% of them. The top ten clonotypes cover about 40% of the sample.

This specimen consisted of peripheral blood mononuclear cells (PBMCs), obtained when the disease was refractory, from a patient treated with antithyroid drugs. The receptors were gathered from a female donor with Graves disease.

A word on this clonotype: At one end the junction does not follow the germline gene, possibly because of a read error. This sequence joins TRBV5-1 and TRBJ1-1; D not certain. This CDR3 is built from 13 residues. Germline loops: CDR1 SGHRS, CDR2 YFSETQ. CDR3 nucleotide sequence: TGCGCCAGCAGCTGGAAAATGAACACTGAAGCTTCCTTT. Amino acids: CASSWKMNTEASF.

The table lists this clonotype with a few counts. The V call is TRBV12-3 or TRBV12-4, the J call TRBJ1-2; D unresolved. Trimming took off 3 bases at V and 8 bases at J, with 19 bases between the two ends. The CDR3 length is 15 residues. The CDR3 coding sequence is TGTGCCAGCAGTTTTAGTGGCAGAGCTACCGGGGGCTACACCTTC. It codes for CASSFSGRATGGYTF.

This clonotype was observed at least ten times. The chain is built from TRBV12-3 or TRBV12-4 and TRBJ1-5; weak D call: TRBD1 (5 bases). CDR3 size: 14 residues. V lost 4 bases and J lost 10, with 17 bases in between. The CDR3 loop is CASSSGTGRRPQHF. CDR3 DNA sequence: TGTGCCAGCAGTTCCGGGACGGGCCGGAGACCCCAGCATTTT.

This chain joins TRBV6-1 and TRBJ1-2; D gene uncertain. CDR3 length: 13 residues. Between the trimmed V and J ends, which lost 6 bases and 2 bases, there was a span of 10 bases. Germline V gene data show CDR1 as MNHNS and CDR2 as SASEGT. The CDR3 DNA sequence: TGTGCCAGCAGGATCGGCCCAAACTATGGCTACACCTTC. Residues: CASRIGPNYGYTF.

The rearrangement links TRBV20-1 to TRBJ1-2; no reliable D call. The CDR3 is 12 residues long. Germline CDR1 is DFQATT and CDR2 is SNEGSKA (reference sequence). Trimming stripped 8 bases from V and 5 bases from J, with 15 bases between. The DNA for the CDR3 is TGCAGTCCCCGAAGGACGGCATATGGCTACACCTTC. This gives the protein CSPRRTAYGYTF.

There are a few counts of this clonotype. V is TRBV12-3 or TRBV12-4 and J is TRBJ2-3, with 7 positions matching TRBD2. CDR3 size: 20 residues. Losses at the gene ends were 4 bases for V and 0 bases for J; bases not matched to a gene: 19. The CDR3 loop is CASSSPRESGGSTSTDTQYF. In DNA form, the CDR3 reads TGTGCCAGCAGTTCCCCGAGGGAGTCGGGAGGCTCCACCAGCACAGATACGCAGTATTTT.

This chain connects TRBV12-3 or TRBV12-4 to TRBJ1-1; tentative D call: TRBD1 (5 bases). The CDR3 contains 14 residues. V gave up 6 bases and J gave up 6 bases, with 17 bases separating them. The CDR3 DNA reads TGTGCCAGCAGCTTACTGGGAGGGGTCGCTGAAGCTTTCTTT. Protein product: CASSLLGGVAEAFF.

The rearrangement uses TRBV14 and TRBJ2-7, with 9 bases fitting TRBD2. The germline V gene has CDR1 SGHDN and CDR2 FVKESK. The CDR3 runs to 16 residues. V was pared by 5 bases and J by 5 bases, with 13 bases of the junction left unmatched. As DNA, the CDR3 is TGTGCCAGCAGCTTTAACCTTTTAGCGGGAGCGAACGAGCAGTACTTC. It yields the protein CASSFNLLAGANEQYF.

This clonotype was seen many times. The chain uses TRBV28 and TRBJ1-1; D is possibly TRBD1 (6 bases). V was trimmed by 7 bases and J by 5 bases, leaving 11 bases between them. The length of the CDR3 is 12 residues. Germline CDR1 is MDHEN and CDR2 is SYDVKM. The CDR3 here is CASNRAATEAFF. The DNA of the CDR3 is TGTGCCAGCAACAGGGCTGCAACTGAAGCTTTCTTT.

In this sample, this clonotype turned up many times. The gene calls are TRBV12-3 or TRBV12-4 and TRBJ1-1, with a weak D call TRBD1 (5 bases). V was trimmed by 6 bases and J by 3 bases, leaving 17 bases between them. The CDR3 sequence is 15 residues long. DNA of the CDR3: TGTGCCAGCAGGCCTCCGGGACGAGGGGACACTGAAGCTTTCTTT. It encodes CASRPPGRGDTEAFF.

The chain links TRBV4-1 to TRBJ2-7; no clear D gene. V was cut by 0 bases and J by 3 bases, with 9 bases left in between. The CDR3 runs 14 residues. The germline CDR1 and CDR2 sequences are MGHRA and YSYEKL. DNA for the CDR3: TGCGCCAGCAGCCAAGATGACGGAAACTACGAGCAGTACTTC. Protein product: CASSQDDGNYEQYF.

The gene calls are TRBV20-1 and TRBJ2-2; 8 bases agree with TRBD2. Germline trimming cut 0 bases from V and 5 bases from J; bases unmatched to any gene: 8. This CDR3 comprises 16 residues. Germline loops: CDR1 DFQATT, CDR2 SNEGSKA (reference sequence). CDR3 amino acids: CSARDWSGSETGELFF. CDR3 nucleotides: TGCAGTGCTAGAGATTGGAGCGGGAGCGAGACCGGGGAGCTGTTTTTT.